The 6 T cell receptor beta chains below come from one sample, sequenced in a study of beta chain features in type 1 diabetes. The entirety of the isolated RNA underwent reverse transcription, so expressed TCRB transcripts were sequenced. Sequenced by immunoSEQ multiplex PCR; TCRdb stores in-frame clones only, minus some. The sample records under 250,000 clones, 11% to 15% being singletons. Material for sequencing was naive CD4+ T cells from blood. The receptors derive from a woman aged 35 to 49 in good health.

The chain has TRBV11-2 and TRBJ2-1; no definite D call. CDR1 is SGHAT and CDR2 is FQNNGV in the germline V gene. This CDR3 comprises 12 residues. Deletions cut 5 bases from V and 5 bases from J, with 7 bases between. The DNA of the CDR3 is TGTGCCAGCAGCCTCGCTAACAATGAGCAGTTCTTC. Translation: CASSLANNEQFF.

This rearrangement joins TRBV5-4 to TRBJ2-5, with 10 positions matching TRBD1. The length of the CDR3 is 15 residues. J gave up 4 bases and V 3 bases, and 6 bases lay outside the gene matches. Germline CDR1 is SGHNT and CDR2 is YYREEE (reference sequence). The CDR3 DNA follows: TGTGCCAGCAGCTGGGACAGGGGAAGGGTAGAGACCCAGTACTTC. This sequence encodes CASSWDRGRVETQYF.

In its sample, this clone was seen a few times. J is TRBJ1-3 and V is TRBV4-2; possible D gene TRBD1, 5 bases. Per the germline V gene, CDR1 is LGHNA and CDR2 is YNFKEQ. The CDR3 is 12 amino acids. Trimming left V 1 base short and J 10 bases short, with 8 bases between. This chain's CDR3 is CASSQATATIYF. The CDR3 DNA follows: TGTGCCAGCAGCCAAGCGACAGCGACCATATATTTT.

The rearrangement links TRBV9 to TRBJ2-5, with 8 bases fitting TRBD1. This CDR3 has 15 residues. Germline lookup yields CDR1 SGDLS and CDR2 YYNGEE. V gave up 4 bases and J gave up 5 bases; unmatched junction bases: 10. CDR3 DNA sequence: TGTGCCAGCAGCCCCCGGACAGGGATTACTGAGACCCAGTACTTC. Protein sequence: CASSPRTGITETQYF.

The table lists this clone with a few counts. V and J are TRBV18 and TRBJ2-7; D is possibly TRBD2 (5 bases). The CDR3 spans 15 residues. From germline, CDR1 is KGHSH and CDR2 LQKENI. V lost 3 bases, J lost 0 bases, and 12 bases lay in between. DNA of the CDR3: TGTGCCAGCTCACCGCGACTTGAGGGCTCCTACGAGCAGTACTTC. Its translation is CASSPRLEGSYEQYF.

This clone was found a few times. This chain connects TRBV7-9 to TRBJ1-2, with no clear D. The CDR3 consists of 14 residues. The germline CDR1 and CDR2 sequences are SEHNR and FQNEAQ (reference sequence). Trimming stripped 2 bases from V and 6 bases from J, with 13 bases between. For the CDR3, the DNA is TGTGCCAGCAGCTTACGAGGTACGGAGGATGGCTACACCTTC. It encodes CASSLRGTEDGYTF.